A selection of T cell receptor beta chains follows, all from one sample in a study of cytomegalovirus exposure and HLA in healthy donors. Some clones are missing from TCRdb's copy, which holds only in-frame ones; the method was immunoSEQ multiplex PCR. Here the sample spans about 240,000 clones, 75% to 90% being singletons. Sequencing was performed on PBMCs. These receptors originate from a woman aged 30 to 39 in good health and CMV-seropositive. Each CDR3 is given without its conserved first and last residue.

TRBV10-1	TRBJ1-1	ASTGDRVEGNTEAF
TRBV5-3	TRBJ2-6	ARSFVAGLSGANVLT
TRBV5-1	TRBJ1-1	ASTQVQGTAEAF
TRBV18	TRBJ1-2	ASSGQGGGYT
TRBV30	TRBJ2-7	AWSPMGLAGSPSSYEQY
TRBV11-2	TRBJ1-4	ASSLEEGEKLF
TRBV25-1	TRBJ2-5	ASSEPQARGKGQETQY
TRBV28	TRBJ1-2	ASSLRGNYGYT
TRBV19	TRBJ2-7	ASSGDSRDRGREQY
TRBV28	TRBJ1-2	ASLPGGRQATYGYT
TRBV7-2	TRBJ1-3	ASSFDSSGNTIY
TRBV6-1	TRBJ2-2	ASSGDRARGELF
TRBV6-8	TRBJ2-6	ASRDSLPGYGANVLT
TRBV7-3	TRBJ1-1	ASSSWDRGKTEAF
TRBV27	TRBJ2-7	ASRLAGGPYEQY
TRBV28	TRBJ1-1	ASSARDRGNTEAF
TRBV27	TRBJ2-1	ASKLGTDLSYNEQF
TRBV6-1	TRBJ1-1	ASEGYYFKAF
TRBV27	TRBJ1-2	ASSSDRGNYGYT
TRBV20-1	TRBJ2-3	SALNTDTQY
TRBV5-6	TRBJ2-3	ASSFGGQGGPDTQY
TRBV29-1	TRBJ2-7	SVVSGSLYEQY
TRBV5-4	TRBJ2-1	ASTYPNNEQF
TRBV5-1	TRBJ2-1	ASSSLTSGRGNEQF
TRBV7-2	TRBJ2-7	ASSLETGGGGVSYEQY
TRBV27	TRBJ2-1	ASRPGLAEGEYNEQF
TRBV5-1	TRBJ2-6	ASSYGQGRGSGANVLT
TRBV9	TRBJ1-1	ASSATPQIDDSEAF
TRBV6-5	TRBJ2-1	ASRETGSYNEQF
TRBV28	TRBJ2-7	ASSTPGTGFEQY
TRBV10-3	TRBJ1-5	AISEFPEGNQPQH
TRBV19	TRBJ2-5	ASLGGDQETQY
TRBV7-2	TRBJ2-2	ASSYSGRANGELF
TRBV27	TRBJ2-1	ASSPGTSGRSNEQF
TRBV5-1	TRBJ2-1	ASSGSSGTYNEQF
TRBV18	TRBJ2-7	ASSPGTIGEQY
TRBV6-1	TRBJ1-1	AGRDLWDTEAF
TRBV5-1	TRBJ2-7	ASRREDRYEQY
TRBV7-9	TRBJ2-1	ASSLFLTSF
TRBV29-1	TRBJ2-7	SVVVGPTRDEQY
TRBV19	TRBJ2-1	ASTSTGGAGEQF
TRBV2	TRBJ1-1	ASSGGGQLMNTEAF
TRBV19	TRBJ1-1	ASGPTGGVLAF
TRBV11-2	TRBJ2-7	ASSLEPGQAYEQY
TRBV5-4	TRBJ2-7	ASSVPGTGLHEQY
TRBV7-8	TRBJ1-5	ASSLGSVNQPQH
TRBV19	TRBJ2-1	ASSPRDYNEQF
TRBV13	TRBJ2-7	ASSSPRDTNYEQY
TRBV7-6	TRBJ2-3	ASSPLIAGPDTQY
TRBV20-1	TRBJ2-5	SASRQGQY